Listed here are 32 T cell receptor beta chains from one sample, sequenced in a study of blood T cells in healthy people across ages. PCR was performed a second time for 7 to 11 cycles using a sample-barcoded 5' primer and a J-beta primer mix. TCRdb called the 5' RACE reads again in MiXCR, with one record for every CDR3 protein. The sample holds some 1.8 million distinct CDR3 sequences, 39% seen once. Sequencing used blood. The receptors come from a human donor in good health.

This clonotype occurred a few times. V usage is TRBV9 and J usage is TRBJ2-3, with D perhaps matching TRBD2 (5 bases). CDR3 length: 15 residues. Germline V gene lookup returns CDR1 SGDLS and CDR2 YYNGEE. The V and J ends lost 0 bases and 1 base respectively, with 9 bases between them. CDR3 in amino acids: CASSVDSGRTDTQYF. The CDR3 nucleotides read TGTGCCAGCAGCGTAGACAGCGGTCGCACAGATACGCAGTATTTT.

The V gene is TRBV7-2, the J gene TRBJ2-1, with D uncertain. Germline CDR1 reads SGHTA; CDR2 reads FQGNSA. Trimming stripped 8 bases from V and 6 bases from J, with 8 bases between. This CDR3 has 11 amino acids. For the CDR3, the DNA is TGTGCCAGCTTAGGGTTCAATGAGCAGTTCTTC. This sequence encodes CASLGFNEQFF.

The rearrangement joins TRBV4-3 to TRBJ2-1; 7 bases are a match to TRBD2. Germline V CDR1 and CDR2: LGHNA, YSLEER. The CDR3 runs 15 residues. Germline trimming cut 4 bases from V and 3 bases from J; bases unmatched to any gene: 6. The CDR3 nucleotides are TGCGCCAGCAGCCCAGATCTAGCGGTCTACAATGAGCAGTTCTTC. This encodes CASSPDLAVYNEQFF.

This clonotype has a handful of counts. The CDR3 spells CASTTEGLMGRNYEQYF. The CDR3 bases are TGTGCCAGCACCACTGAGGGTCTTATGGGACGGAACTACGAGCAGTACTTC. This chain uses TRBV7-3 with TRBJ2-4; the D gene could be TRBD1 or TRBD2 (5 bases each). The J call may be wrong; the DNA end is better matched by TRBJ2-7. Germline CDR1 and CDR2: SGHTA and FQGTGA. The CDR3 has 17 residues.

In its sample, this clonotype was seen a few times. The CDR3 here is CASSLNTLGREKLFF. For the CDR3, the DNA is TGTGCCAGCAGCCTAAACACCCTGGGGAGAGAAAAACTGTTTTTT. V gene TRBV7-6 combines with J gene TRBJ1-4; D gene ambiguous. The CDR3 has 15 amino acids. Trimming stripped 5 bases from V and 8 bases from J, with 18 bases between. From germline, CDR1 is SGHVS and CDR2 FNYEAQ.

This clonotype occurred a few times. The V and J genes are TRBV4-1 and TRBJ2-5, with D perhaps being TRBD1 or TRBD2 (5 bases each). Germline V lookup: CDR1 MGHRA, CDR2 YSYEKL. CDR3 length equals 17 residues. The V and J ends lost 3 bases and 3 bases respectively, with 20 bases between them. CDR3 sequence: CASSHDQLGPLEETQYF. The CDR3 nucleotides read TGCGCCAGCAGCCACGACCAGCTGGGACCGCTAGAAGAGACCCAGTACTTC.

This chain connects TRBV7-2 to TRBJ1-1, with D possibly matching TRBD1 (5 bases). Germline CDR1 reads SGHTA; CDR2 reads FQGNSA. The CDR3 sequence is 14 residues long. V was shortened by 1 base and J by 4 bases, with 10 bases between the two germline ends. The CDR3: CASSLVPGTTEAFF. CDR3 in DNA: TGTGCCAGCAGCTTAGTCCCAGGGACCACTGAAGCTTTCTTT.

The chain uses TRBV9 and TRBJ1-5; D is ambiguous. Germline V gene lookup returns CDR1 SGDLS and CDR2 YYNGEE. This CDR3 has 14 residues. Trimming left V 0 bases short and J 4 bases short, with 8 bases between. The CDR3 DNA sequence: TGTGCCAGCAGCGTAGGACATACAAATCAGCCCCAGCATTTT. This gives the protein CASSVGHTNQPQHF.

This clonotype has only a few counts. The chain joins TRBV3-1 to TRBJ2-1, with no clear D. The V gene lost 4 bases and the J gene lost 6 bases, with 16 bases spanning the gap. Per the germline V gene, CDR1 is LGHDT and CDR2 is YNNKEL (reference sequence). The CDR3 totals 15 residues. This CDR3 reads CASSPLHTTGNEQFF. The CDR3 bases are TGTGCCAGCAGCCCTCTACACACCACCGGCAATGAGCAGTTCTTC.

The chain has TRBV20-1 and TRBJ2-3; 7 nucleotides line up with TRBD2. The CDR3 has 15 residues. Per the germline V gene, CDR1 is DFQATT and CDR2 is SNEGSKA (reference sequence). V was pared by 1 base and J by 2 bases, with 6 bases of the junction left unmatched. CDR3 amino acids: CSARVASGPTDTQYF. As DNA, the CDR3 is TGCAGTGCTAGAGTAGCTAGCGGCCCCACAGATACGCAGTATTTT.

The V and J genes are TRBV20-1 and TRBJ1-5; D possibly corresponds to TRBD1 (5 bases). The germline CDR1 and CDR2 sequences are DFQATT and SNEGSKA (reference sequence). CDR3 size: 14 residues. V was clipped by 3 bases and J by 5 bases, with 14 bases between them. The CDR3: CSARARGTDQPQHF. CDR3 nucleotides: TGCAGTGCTAGGGCCCGGGGGACCGATCAGCCCCAGCATTTT.

Only a few counts were recorded for this clonotype. The rearrangement links TRBV11-2 to TRBJ2-1; D is possibly TRBD1 (5 bases). Trimming took off 5 bases at V and 13 bases at J, with 18 bases between the two ends. CDR1 SGHAT and CDR2 FQNNGV come from the germline V gene. The CDR3 totals 13 residues. In DNA, the CDR3 is TGTGCCAGCAGCCCAGATTACCAGGGTTTCCAGTTCTTC. It yields the protein CASSPDYQGFQFF.

The chain couples TRBV29-1 to TRBJ1-5; 10 nucleotides line up with TRBD1. V lost 7 bases, J lost 4 bases, and 7 bases stayed unmatched. The CDR3 has 14 amino acids. Germline V gene lookup returns CDR1 SQVTM and CDR2 ANQGSEA. The CDR3 DNA is TGCAGCGCCTCGACAGGGGGCAGGAATCAGCCCCAGCATTTT. This encodes CSASTGGRNQPQHF.

V and J are TRBV24-1 and TRBJ2-3, with D uncertain. Germline CDR1 and CDR2: KGHDR and SFDVKD. This CDR3 has 12 amino acids. V was clipped by 3 bases and J by 4 bases, with 4 bases between them. CDR3 in amino acids: CATSDLPDTQYF. The CDR3, as DNA: TGTGCCACCAGTGATCTACCAGATACGCAGTATTTT.

This clonotype has a handful of counts. One end of the junction does not line up with germline, which may come from a read error. The rearrangement links TRBV7-7 to TRBJ2-3, with 13 bases aligning to TRBD2. The CDR3 extends over 16 amino acids. CDR1 is SSHAT, CDR2 FNYEAQ, per germline (reference sequence). The CDR3 DNA follows: TGTGCTAGCAGCAACGGACTAGCGGGGGCTACAGATACGCAGTATTTT. Its protein is CASSNGLAGATDTQYF.

The genes are TRBV12-3 or TRBV12-4 and TRBJ2-3; tentatively, D is TRBD1 (5 bases). Trimming cost V 4 bases and J 9 bases, with 17 bases left between them. The CDR3 has 14 residues. CDR3 bases: TGTGCCAGCAGTTCCCGGCCCTGGGGCCCGACGCAGTATTTT. Translated, it gives CASSSRPWGPTQYF.

This chain links TRBV6-2 or TRBV6-3 with TRBJ2-2, with no clear D. The ends were cut back, 7 bases at V and 0 bases at J, with 6 bases in the middle. CDR3 length: 13 residues. CDR1 MNHEY and CDR2 SVGEGT come from the germline V gene. The DNA of the CDR3 is TGTGCCAGCATTCGATCGAACACCGGGGAGCTGTTTTTT. Protein sequence: CASIRSNTGELFF.

J is TRBJ2-5 and V is TRBV29-1, with D unclear. Germline V gene sequence: CDR1 SQVTM, CDR2 ANQGSEA. The CDR3 totals 12 residues. V lost 4 bases and J 5 bases, leaving 11 bases between the germline ends. CDR3 sequence: CSVALGRETQYF. The DNA of the CDR3 is TGCAGCGTTGCGTTGGGAAGGGAGACCCAGTACTTC.

This chain uses TRBV9 with TRBJ2-5, with 7 bases identical to TRBD2. The CDR3 runs to 14 residues. J gave up 3 bases and V 0 bases, and 2 bases lay outside the gene matches. Germline V gene lookup returns CDR1 SGDLS and CDR2 YYNGEE. The CDR3 DNA reads TGTGCCAGCAGCGTAGAAGGGAGGGAAGAGACCCAGTACTTC. Translated: CASSVEGREETQYF.

The rearrangement links TRBV7-2 to TRBJ2-4, with a possible D match to TRBD1 (6 bases). Judging by the DNA end, TRBJ2-7 fits better; the J call may be wrong. There are 12 residues in the CDR3. Germline V lookup: CDR1 SGHTA, CDR2 FQGNSA. CDR3 bases: TGTGCCAGCAGCAGGGACATCCACGAGCAGTACTTC. Translated, it gives CASSRDIHEQYF.

The chain combines TRBV6-1 with TRBJ1-2; 8 positions match TRBD1. The CDR3 loop spans 15 amino acids. V dropped 6 bases and J dropped 4; count of bases not matched to a gene: 10. The germline gives CDR1 MNHNS, CDR2 SASEGT. CDR3 protein: CASSKTYQGAYGYTF. The CDR3 DNA reads as TGTGCCAGCAGCAAAACTTACCAGGGGGCCTATGGCTACACCTTC.

This chain joins TRBV29-1 and TRBJ2-3; D call uncertain. Per germline, CDR1 SQVTM and CDR2 ANQGSEA. The CDR3 length is 12 residues. V was shortened by 4 bases and J by 5 bases, with 10 bases between the two germline ends. This CDR3 reads CSVVVAQDTQYF. CDR3 bases: TGCAGCGTTGTGGTAGCCCAAGATACGCAGTATTTT.

The V call is TRBV18, the J call TRBJ2-5; D uncertain. The DNA end is a closer match to TRBJ2-1, so the J assignment may be wrong. CDR1 is KGHSH and CDR2 is LQKENI in the germline V gene. CDR3 length: 14 amino acids. CDR3: CASSPNPYQETQFF. Written as DNA, the CDR3 is TGTGCCAGCTCACCCAATCCCTACCAAGAGACCCAGTTCTTC.

V gene TRBV9 combines with J gene TRBJ2-6; D ambiguous. Germline CDR1 is SGDLS and CDR2 is YYNGEE. The V end was cut by 2 bases, the J end by 1 base, with 7 bases between. The CDR3 runs to 15 residues. The CDR3, as DNA: TGTGCCAGCAGCGTGCTGGTGTCTGGGGCCAACGTCCTGACTTTC. Residues: CASSVLVSGANVLTF.

The chain uses TRBV28 and TRBJ2-1, with D perhaps matching TRBD1 (5 bases). V lost 7 bases and J 8 bases, leaving 24 bases between the germline ends. The CDR3 extends over 16 amino acids. The V gene's germline CDR1 is MDHEN and CDR2 SYDVKM. CDR3 DNA sequence: TGTGCCAGCACCGATTCGACAGCAACAGTTCTGTATGAGCAGTTCTTC. Amino acids: CASTDSTATVLYEQFF.

This clonotype was found many times. V gene TRBV5-1 combines with J gene TRBJ2-4; D is possibly TRBD2 (7 bases). Looked up from germline, CDR1 is SGHRS and CDR2 is YFSETQ. The CDR3 is 14 amino acids. Deletions cut 2 bases from V and 6 bases from J, with 12 bases between. The CDR3 nucleotides are TGCGCCAGCAGCTTAGGCGGGGGCACAAACATTCAGTACTTC. It specifies CASSLGGGTNIQYF.

This clonotype was seen only a few times. The genes are TRBV5-1 and TRBJ2-1; D possibly corresponds to TRBD1 (5 bases). Trimming stripped 7 bases from V and 6 bases from J, with 17 bases between. The CDR3 runs to 14 residues. The germline CDR1 and CDR2 sequences are SGHRS and YFSETQ. CDR3 coding DNA: TGCGCCAGCGGATGGTCAGGGCATTCCAATGAGCAGTTCTTC. It specifies CASGWSGHSNEQFF.

J is TRBJ2-7 and V is TRBV28, with D possibly being TRBD1 (5 bases). In germline, CDR1 is MDHEN, CDR2 SYDVKM. The ends were cut back, 4 bases at V and 4 bases at J, with 11 bases in the middle. The CDR3 loop spans 13 amino acids. The chain's CDR3 is CASSSEDIYEQYF. In DNA, the CDR3 is TGTGCCAGCAGTTCAGAGGACATTTACGAGCAGTACTTC. Full variable domain (outside the CDR3, taken from reference TRBV28 and TRBJ2-7): DVKVTQSSRYLVKRTGEKVFLECVQDMDHENMFWYRQDPGLGLRLIYFSYDVKMKEKGDIPEGYSVSREKKERFSLILESASTNQTSMYLCASSSEDIYEQYFGPGTRLTVT.

The V call is TRBV9, the J call TRBJ2-5, with D maybe TRBD2 (6 bases). The ends were cut back, 0 bases at V and 2 bases at J, with 17 bases in the middle. CDR1 and CDR2 (germline): SGDLS, YYNGEE. The CDR3 has 17 residues. CDR3 in amino acids: CASSVGVGTGPQETQYF. CDR3 DNA: TGTGCCAGCAGCGTAGGGGTCGGGACTGGACCTCAAGAGACCCAGTACTTC.

The V call is TRBV4-1, the J call TRBJ1-3, with 8 bases that match TRBD1. The ends lost 4 bases at V and 4 bases at J; junction bases unmatched: 0. This CDR3 is built from 13 residues. CDR1 is MGHRA and CDR2 is YSYEKL in the germline V gene. CDR3: CASSPGGGNTIYF. The CDR3 coding sequence is TGCGCCAGCAGCCCAGGGGGCGGAAACACCATATATTTT.

CDR3 sequence: CASSFPGRWAGVETQYF. In nucleotides, the CDR3 is TGTGCCAGCAGTTTTCCCGGCCGGTGGGCAGGGGTGGAGACCCAGTACTTC. The chain uses TRBV12-3 or TRBV12-4 and TRBJ2-5; TRBD1 might be the D (6 bases). The CDR3 covers 17 residues. V lost 3 bases and J 5 bases, leaving 22 bases between the germline ends.

J is TRBJ2-3 and V is TRBV6-1; 9 nucleotides match TRBD1. Trimming removed 11 bases from V and 1 base from J; junction bases left unmatched: 7. Germline-derived CDR1 and CDR2 are MNHNS and SASEGT. The CDR3 length is 14 residues. The CDR3 loop reads CAGRRDRGTDTQYF. CDR3 in DNA: TGTGCCGGCCGCCGGGACAGGGGCACAGATACGCAGTATTTT.